The entry below gives a single T cell receptor (beta chain) sequence along with its context. Assay: immunoSEQ multiplex PCR; the TCRdb copy retains only in-frame clones and omits some. The sample includes some 110,000 clones, less than 95% of them seen just once. The sample originates from a study of T cell changes during pregnancy in multiple sclerosis. Deletions cut 2 bases from V and 0 bases from J, with 8 bases between. The V gene's germline CDR1 is SGDLS and CDR2 YYNGEE. The CDR3 consists of 14 residues. The sequence derives from a female donor with multiple sclerosis, enrolled in a pregnancy study. The genes are TRBV9 and TRBJ1-2; D might be TRBD1 (5 bases). This specimen consisted of peripheral blood, obtained after pregnancy. CDR3 sequence reads: CASSVTEANYGYTF. As DNA, the CDR3 is TGTGCCAGCAGCGTGACAGAAGCTAACTATGGCTACACCTTC.